Listed here are 19 T cell receptor beta chains from one sample, sequenced in a study of CD8 T cells in ankylosing spondylitis. Study-wide points: In ankylosing spondylitis blood, a motif of seven to nine highly homologous TCR beta variants appeared characteristic.

TCRdb used MiXCR to reprocess the 5' RACE reads, holding one entry per CDR3 protein. The sample records roughly 700,000 distinct CDR3 sequences, around a fifth being singletons. No antigens are known for them. The sequencing input was blood, either unsorted or a sorted T cell fraction (not recorded which). These receptors all come from a male donor with ankylosing spondylitis.

This clonotype turned up a few times. The V and J genes are TRBV7-2 and TRBJ2-1; 10 nucleotides align to TRBD2. J was trimmed by 8 bases and V by 1 base; bases with no gene match: 5. The CDR3 has 15 residues. From germline, CDR1 is SGHTA and CDR2 FQGNSA. CDR3 DNA: TGTGCCAGCAGCTTAGTGGGGCTAGCGGGAGATGAGCAGTTCTTC. This translates into CASSLVGLAGDEQFF.

This clonotype was detected ten times or more. This chain's CDR3 is CASTMNSGSYEQYF. CDR3 nucleotides: TGTGCCAGCACCATGAATAGCGGGAGTTACGAGCAGTACTTC. The J gene is TRBJ2-7, the V gene TRBV12-3 or TRBV12-4, with 9 nucleotides matching TRBD2. Trimming at V came to 7 bases and at J to 4 bases, leaving 8 bases not matched to a gene. The CDR3 consists of 14 residues.

This clonotype was picked up a small number of times. This chain joins TRBV20-1 and TRBJ2-7, with a possible D match to TRBD2 (6 bases). The CDR3 is made up of 16 amino acids. Germline lookup yields CDR1 DFQATT and CDR2 SNEGSKA (reference sequence). With 1 base removed from V and 0 bases from J, the gap between germline ends came to 16 bases. DNA for the CDR3: TGCAGTGCTAGAGGTCTGGGGGGAGGAAGCTCCTACGAGCAGTACTTC. Its protein is CSARGLGGGSSYEQYF.

The chain employs TRBV29-1 and TRBJ2-1; possible D gene TRBD2, 7 bases. Germline V lookup: CDR1 SQVTM, CDR2 ANQGSEA. There are 11 residues in the CDR3. Trimming cost V 6 bases and J 10 bases, with 13 bases left between them. This CDR3 is CSVVGGVEQFF. DNA of the CDR3: TGCAGCGTCGTAGGGGGGGTGGAGCAGTTCTTC.

Ten or more counts support this clonotype. The chain carries TRBV12-3 or TRBV12-4 and TRBJ2-3, with D perhaps assigned TRBD1 or TRBD2 (5 bases each). The CDR3 sequence is 15 residues long. Trimming cost V 7 bases and J 2 bases, with 16 bases left between them. CDR3 coding DNA: TGTGCCAGCATCCCTCGGGGCGGGCACACAGATACGCAGTATTTT. It codes for CASIPRGGHTDTQYF.

The chain carries TRBV29-1 and TRBJ2-7, with a possible D match to TRBD1 (6 bases). This CDR3 spans 15 amino acids. Trimming left V 5 bases short and J 2 bases short, with 19 bases between. Germline loops: CDR1 SQVTM, CDR2 ANQGSEA. This CDR3 reads CSVPSGATDPYEQYF. DNA for the CDR3: TGCAGCGTTCCATCAGGGGCCACCGACCCCTACGAGCAGTACTTC.

The V call is TRBV3-1, the J call TRBJ1-1, with TRBD1 as a possible D gene (6 bases). The ends were cut back, 1 base at V and 6 bases at J, with 9 bases in the middle. CDR1 is LGHDT, CDR2 YNNKEL, per germline (reference sequence). This CDR3 has 13 residues. The CDR3 DNA reads as TGTGCCAGCAGCCAAGGACAGGTGGCTGAAGCTTTCTTT. This translates into CASSQGQVAEAFF.

The rearrangement joins TRBV5-1 to TRBJ2-1; D remains unclear. The V gene lost 1 base and the J gene lost 4 bases, with 12 bases spanning the gap. This CDR3 has 15 amino acids. Germline V gene data show CDR1 as SGHRS and CDR2 as YFSETQ. CDR3 DNA: TGCGCCAGCAGCTTGCCCCCATCGGCGTACAATGAGCAGTTCTTC. It translates to CASSLPPSAYNEQFF.

This clonotype was counted only a few times. The J gene is TRBJ2-2, the V gene TRBV7-2, with D hard to call. Germline CDR1 reads SGHTA; CDR2 reads FQGNSA. The CDR3 totals 16 residues. Trimming removed 5 bases at V and 3 bases at J, with 16 bases between. CDR3 bases: TGTGCCAGCAGCCTTCTGAGTTTGCCGGACACCGGGGAGCTGTTTTTT. This gives the protein CASSLLSLPDTGELFF.

This clonotype came up a few times. The chain recombines TRBV4-1 with TRBJ2-3; no clear D gene. The CDR3 runs to 12 residues. Germline loops: CDR1 MGHRA, CDR2 YSYEKL. V lost 10 bases, J lost 2 bases, and 10 bases lay in between. Here the CDR3 reads CATKADTDTQYF. The CDR3 DNA sequence: TGCGCCACCAAGGCCGACACAGATACGCAGTATTTT.

This clonotype turned up a few times. The gene calls are TRBV20-1 and TRBJ1-2; 7 nucleotides line up with TRBD1. The length of the CDR3 is 15 residues. V was clipped by 7 bases and J by 2 bases; unmatched bases: 13. Germline loops: CDR1 DFQATT, CDR2 SNEGSKA (reference sequence). CDR3 bases: TGCAGTGACCACCAACCGGGCAGGGGGAACTATGGCTACACCTTC. Its translation is CSDHQPGRGNYGYTF.

This clonotype was observed at least ten times. The chain joins TRBV12-3 or TRBV12-4 to TRBJ1-6; D uncertain. The CDR3 has 14 residues. The V and J ends lost 2 bases and 7 bases respectively, with 9 bases between them. In nucleotides, the CDR3 is TGTGCCAGCAGTTTACGACGGCAGAATTCACCCCTCCACTTT. This sequence encodes CASSLRRQNSPLHF.

This chain links TRBV3-1 with TRBJ2-2; TRBD2 aligns across 12 bases. The CDR3 extends over 18 amino acids. V lost 0 bases to trimming and J lost 2 bases; unmatched junction nucleotides: 4. Germline V gene lookup returns CDR1 LGHDT and CDR2 YNNKEL (reference sequence). The CDR3 loop reads CASSQDALAGGNTGELFF. The CDR3 bases are TGTGCCAGCAGCCAAGATGCACTAGCGGGGGGAAACACCGGGGAGCTGTTTTTT.

The chain couples TRBV25-1 to TRBJ2-6, with D possibly matching TRBD1 (5 bases). Trimming shortened V by 4 bases and J by 3 bases, and 13 bases separated the two germline ends. Germline CDR1 and CDR2: MGHDK and SYGVNS. The CDR3 totals 16 residues. CDR3 DNA: TGTGCCAGCAGTGTTCCAGGGTCGTATGGGGCCAACGTCCTGACTTTC. Protein: CASSVPGSYGANVLTF. Filled out from reference TRBV25-1 and TRBJ2-6, the complete variable domain reads EADIYQTPRYLVIGTGKKITLECSQTMGHDKMYWYQQDPGMELHLIHYSYGVNSTEKGDLSSESTVSRIRTEHFPLTLESARPSHTSQYLCASSVPGSYGANVLTFGAGSRLTVL.

This clonotype turned up a few times. J is TRBJ1-5 and V is TRBV20-1, with a weak D call TRBD1 (5 bases). Trimming took off 7 bases at V and 2 bases at J, with 12 bases between the two ends. CDR3 length: 13 residues. Germline V gene data show CDR1 as DFQATT and CDR2 as SNEGSKA (reference sequence). CDR3 in DNA: TGCAGTGGCAGGGCTGGGGGCAATCAGCCCCAGCATTTT. This codes for CSGRAGGNQPQHF.

The chain employs TRBV20-1 and TRBJ1-5; TRBD1 matches at 7 bases. Germline V lookup: CDR1 DFQATT, CDR2 SNEGSKA (reference sequence). The junction had 8 bases not matched to a gene; V was cut back by 8 bases and J by 1 base. The CDR3 length is 14 residues. The CDR3 DNA sequence: TGCAGTTGGAGAAGGGGACAGAGCAATCAGCCCCAGCATTTT. Translated, it gives CSWRRGQSNQPQHF.

The gene calls are TRBV6-2 or TRBV6-3 and TRBJ2-1; 8 nucleotides align to TRBD2. Per the germline V gene, CDR1 is MNHEY and CDR2 is SVGEGT. The trim removed 6 bases at V and 5 bases at J, leaving 24 bases unmatched. The CDR3 runs 20 residues. CDR3 nucleotides: TGTGCCAGCAGCCTCCTTCGGGGACTAAGCGGGAGTGTCCCAGACAATGAGCAGTTCTTC. This sequence encodes CASSLLRGLSGSVPDNEQFF.

The J gene is TRBJ2-7, the V gene TRBV7-9; D unresolved. V gave up 5 bases and J gave up 2 bases, with 22 bases separating them. This CDR3 comprises 17 residues. CDR1 and CDR2 from the germline V gene are SEHNR and FQNEAQ (reference sequence). The CDR3 loop is CASSERIGNEKPYEQYF. CDR3 in DNA: TGTGCCAGCAGCGAGAGGATTGGGAACGAAAAACCCTACGAGCAGTACTTC.

The CDR3 region is CASSRKRQGPTAFF. The CDR3 nucleotides are TGTGCCAGCAGTCGGAAGAGACAGGGACCCACAGCTTTCTTT. The gene calls are TRBV12-3 or TRBV12-4 and TRBJ1-1; 7 nucleotides line up with TRBD1. V lost 5 bases, J lost 10 bases, and 13 bases stayed unmatched. This CDR3 has 14 residues.